A selection of T cell receptor beta chains follows, all from one sample in a study of beta chain features in type 1 diabetes. The assay was immunoSEQ multiplex PCR, and TCRdb's table has in-frame clones only and misses some. The sample shows some 9,800 clones, 78% of them seen only once. Material for sequencing was Tregs from blood. These receptors were taken from a woman in her late teens or twenties in good health. The CDR3 runs from the conserved cysteine through the conserved F or W.

CDR3 length: 14; V gene: TRBV7-9; CDR3 protein: CASSLSRTNEKLFF
CDR3 length: 12; V gene: TRBV5-4; CDR3 protein: CASSPINSPLHF
CDR3 length: 14; V gene: TRBV5-6; CDR3 protein: CASSLGLAGDEQYF
CDR3 length: 14; V gene: TRBV2; CDR3 protein: CASRRTGGTYEQYF
CDR3 length: 16; V gene: TRBV30; CDR3 protein: CAWSLGQGNSGNTIYF
CDR3 length: 16; V gene: TRBV15; CDR3 protein: CATSIGTARAKTIQYF
CDR3 length: 14; V gene: TRBV30; CDR3 protein: CAWAVRGPYNEQFF
CDR3 length: 15; V gene: TRBV9; CDR3 protein: CASSVGSSSGNTIYF
CDR3 length: 19; V gene: TRBV11-2; CDR3 protein: CASSLLPRTGYSMNTEAFF
CDR3 length: 14; V gene: TRBV30; CDR3 protein: CACRDRGAGNTIYF
CDR3 length: 15; V gene: TRBV6-5; CDR3 protein: CASSPQGARLLSLHF